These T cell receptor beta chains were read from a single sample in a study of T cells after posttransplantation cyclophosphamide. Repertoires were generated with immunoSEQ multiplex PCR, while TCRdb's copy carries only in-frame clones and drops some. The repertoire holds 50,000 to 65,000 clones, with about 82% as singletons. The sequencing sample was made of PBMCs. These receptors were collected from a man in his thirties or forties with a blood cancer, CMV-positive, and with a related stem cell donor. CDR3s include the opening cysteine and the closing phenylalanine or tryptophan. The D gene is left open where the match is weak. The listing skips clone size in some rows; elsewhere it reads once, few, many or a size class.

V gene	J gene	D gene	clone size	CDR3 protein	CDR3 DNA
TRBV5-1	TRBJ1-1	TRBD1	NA	CASTGQGRTEAFF	TGCGCCAGCACCGGACAGGGGAGAACTGAAGCTTTCTTT
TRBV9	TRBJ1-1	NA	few	CASSNPPLAAFF	TGTGCCAGCAGCAACCCCCCATTAGCGGCTTTCTTT
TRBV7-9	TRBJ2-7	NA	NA	CASGRDRISYEQYF	TGTGCCAGCGGACGGGATCGGATCTCCTACGAGCAGTACTTC
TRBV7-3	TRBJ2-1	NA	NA	CASSLKGNSYNEQFF	TGTGCCAGCAGCTTAAAGGGGAACTCCTACAATGAGCAGTTCTTC
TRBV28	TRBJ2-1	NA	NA	CASRRRDVNEQFF	TGTGCCAGCAGGCGCAGGGATGTGAATGAGCAGTTCTTC
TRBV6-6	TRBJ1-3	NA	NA	CASSGTTSGNTIYF	TGTGCCAGCAGTGGGACTACCTCTGGAAACACCATATATTTT
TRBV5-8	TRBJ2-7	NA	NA	CASSLVREQYF	TGTGCCAGCAGCTTGGTACGGGAGCAGTACTTC
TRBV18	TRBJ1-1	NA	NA	CASSPRKGENTEAFF	TGTGCCAGCTCACCACGCAAGGGGGAGAACACTGAAGCTTTCTTT
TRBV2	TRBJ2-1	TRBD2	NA	CASRGAGLAGVKEQFF	TGTGCCAGCAGGGGGGCGGGGCTAGCGGGAGTCAAGGAGCAGTTCTTC
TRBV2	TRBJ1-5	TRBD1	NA	CASNGQGNQPQHF	TGTGCCAGCAATGGACAGGGTAATCAGCCCCAGCATTTT
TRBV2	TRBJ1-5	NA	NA	CASTTLGGPNQPQHF	TGTGCCAGCACCACTCTCGGGGGGCCCAATCAGCCCCAGCATTTT
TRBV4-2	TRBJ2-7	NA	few	CASSSHSGTRFYEQYF	TGTGCCAGCAGCTCGCACAGCGGGACAAGATTCTACGAGCAGTACTTC
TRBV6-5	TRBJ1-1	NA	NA	CASSPPRVSEAFF	TGTGCCAGCAGTCCTCCCCGCGTGTCAGAAGCTTTCTTT
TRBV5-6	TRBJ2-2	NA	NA	CASSFLSGLLNTGELFF	TGTGCCAGCAGCTTCTTGTCCGGACTCCTGAACACCGGGGAGCTGTTTTTT
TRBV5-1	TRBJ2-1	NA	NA	CASSLASREYNEQFF	TGCGCCAGCAGCTTGGCCTCCCGGGAGTACAATGAGCAGTTCTTC
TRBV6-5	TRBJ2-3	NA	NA	CASRDQGTSTDTQYF	TGTGCCAGCAGGGACCAGGGAACCAGCACAGATACGCAGTATTTT
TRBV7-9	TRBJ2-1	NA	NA	CASSPYPRSQAGQFF	TGTGCCAGCAGCCCTTATCCGCGCTCACAGGCCGGGCAGTTCTTC
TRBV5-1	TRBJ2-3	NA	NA	CASSPWDSPTDTQYF	TGCGCCAGCAGCCCCTGGGACTCGCCCACAGATACGCAGTATTTT
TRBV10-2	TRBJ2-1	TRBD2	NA	CASSPAGVIIEQFF	TGCGCCAGCAGCCCAGCGGGAGTGATTATCGAGCAGTTCTTC
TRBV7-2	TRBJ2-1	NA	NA	CASSPGFSSYNEQFF	TGTGCCAGCAGCCCCGGGTTTAGCTCTTACAATGAGCAGTTCTTC
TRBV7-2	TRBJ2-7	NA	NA	CASSLGQINYEQYF	TGTGCCAGCAGCTTAGGACAGATCAACTACGAGCAGTACTTC
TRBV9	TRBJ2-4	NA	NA	CASSVAESVNIQYF	TGTGCCAGCAGCGTAGCTGAGAGTGTGAACATTCAGTACTTC
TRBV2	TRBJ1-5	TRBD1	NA	CASSDDRALNQPQHF	TGTGCCAGCAGTGACGACAGGGCCTTAAATCAGCCCCAGCATTTT
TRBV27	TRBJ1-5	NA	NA	CASRSSEGLNQPQHF	TGTGCCAGCAGATCCTCCGAGGGACTCAATCAGCCCCAGCATTTT
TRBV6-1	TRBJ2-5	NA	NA	CASSVTGTTKETQYF	TGTGCCAGCTCTGTTACCGGGACAACCAAAGAGACCCAGTACTTC
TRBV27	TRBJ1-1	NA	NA	CASKRQGQTNTEAFF	TGTGCCAGCAAACGCCAAGGACAGACGAACACTGAAGCTTTCTTT
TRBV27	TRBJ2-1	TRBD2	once	CASSLTSGGSSYNEQFF	TGTGCCAGCAGTCTGACTAGCGGGGGGAGCTCCTACAATGAGCAGTTCTTC
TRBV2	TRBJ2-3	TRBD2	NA	CASSRLAALDTQYF	TGTGCCAGCAGCCGACTAGCTGCTCTCGATACGCAGTATTTT
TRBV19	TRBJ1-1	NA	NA	CASNMRTAKKTEAFF	TGTGCCAGTAACATGAGGACAGCGAAAAAAACTGAAGCTTTCTTT
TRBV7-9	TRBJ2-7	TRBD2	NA	CASSLVGLANEQYF	TGTGCCAGCAGCTTGGTAGGACTAGCGAACGAGCAGTACTTC
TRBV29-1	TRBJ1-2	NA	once	CSVMTNYGYTF	TGCAGCGTAATGACAAACTATGGCTACACCTTC
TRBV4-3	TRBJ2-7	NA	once	CASSQGAQQGSYEQYF	TGCGCCAGCAGCCAAGGAGCCCAGCAGGGCTCCTACGAGCAGTACTTC
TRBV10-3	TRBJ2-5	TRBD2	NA	CAISIGLAGDGETQYF	TGTGCCATCAGCATCGGACTAGCGGGAGACGGGGAGACCCAGTACTTC
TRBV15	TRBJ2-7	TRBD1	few	CATSRGTGSYYEQYF	TGTGCCACCAGCAGAGGGACAGGGAGCTACTACGAGCAGTACTTC
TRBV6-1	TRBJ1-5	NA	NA	CASSGGGIGRDQPQHF	TGTGCCAGCAGTGGTGGGGGAATAGGGAGGGATCAGCCCCAGCATTTT
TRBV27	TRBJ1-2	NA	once	CASSLWGGYGYTF	TGTGCCAGCAGTTTATGGGGGGGCTATGGCTACACCTTC
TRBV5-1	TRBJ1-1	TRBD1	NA	CASSPGTGSTEAFF	TGCGCCAGCAGTCCCGGGACAGGGAGCACTGAAGCTTTCTTT
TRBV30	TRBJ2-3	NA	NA	CAWSMLADTQYF	TGTGCCTGGAGTATGCTAGCAGATACGCAGTATTTT
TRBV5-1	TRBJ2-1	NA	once	CASSYYRDNEQFF	TGCGCCAGCAGTTATTACAGGGACAATGAGCAGTTCTTC
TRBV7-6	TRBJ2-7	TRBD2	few	CASSLAASGVYEQYF	TGTGCCAGCAGCTTAGCAGCTAGCGGGGTCTACGAGCAGTACTTC
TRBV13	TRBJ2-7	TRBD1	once	CASSLGQSEQYF	TGTGCCAGCAGCTTGGGACAGAGCGAGCAGTACTTC
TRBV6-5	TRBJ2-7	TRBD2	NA	CASSYSAGVYEQYF	TGTGCCAGCAGTTACTCTGCGGGAGTGTACGAGCAGTACTTC
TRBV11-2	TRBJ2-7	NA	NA	CASSSSVRNEQYF	TGTGCCAGCAGCTCATCGGTGCGGAACGAGCAGTACTTC
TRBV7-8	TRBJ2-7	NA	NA	CASSLILSFSYEQYF	TGTGCCAGCAGCTTAATTCTCAGTTTCTCCTACGAGCAGTACTTC
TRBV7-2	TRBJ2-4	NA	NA	CASSPILLGAGKNIQYF	TGTGCCAGCAGCCCAATCCTACTGGGGGCTGGCAAAAACATTCAGTACTTC
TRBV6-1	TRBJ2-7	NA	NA	CASSEAVIGQVFYEQYF	TGTGCCAGCAGTGAAGCCGTGATTGGGCAGGTCTTCTACGAGCAGTACTTC
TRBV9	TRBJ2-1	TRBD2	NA	CASSTSGSSYNEQFF	TGTGCCAGCAGCACCAGCGGGAGCTCCTACAATGAGCAGTTCTTC
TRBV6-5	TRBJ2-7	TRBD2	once	CASSFSRNGLAHEQYF	TGTGCCAGCAGTTTCTCCAGAAATGGACTAGCCCACGAGCAGTACTTC
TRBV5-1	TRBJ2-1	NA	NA	CASSLIGDRHSYNEQFF	TGCGCCAGCAGCTTGATCGGAGACAGGCACTCCTACAATGAGCAGTTCTTC
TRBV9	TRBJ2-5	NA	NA	CASSVGEVETQYF	TGTGCCAGCAGCGTAGGCGAAGTAGAGACCCAGTACTTC